This T cell receptor beta chain was identified in a study of CD8 T cells in Susac syndrome. RNA amounts of roughly 0.5 to 1 ug underwent reverse transcription with random hexamers. TCRdb called the immunoSEQ multiplex PCR reads again in MiXCR, with one record for every CDR3 protein. The sample contains 300,000 to 350,000 distinct CDR3 sequences, 92% of which appear only once. The V end lost 2 bases, the J end lost 0 bases, and 10 bases lay between the germline ends. Germline V lookup: CDR1 KGHSH, CDR2 LQKENI. The CDR3 covers 15 residues. The chain couples TRBV18 to TRBJ1-1, with D perhaps TRBD1 (6 bases). This TCR was sampled from a human donor with multiple sclerosis. The material sequenced was CD4+ T cells from PBMCs. The CDR3 DNA is TGTGCCAGCTCACCATCTACAGGGATGAACACTGAAGCTTTCTTT. It translates to CASSPSTGMNTEAFF.